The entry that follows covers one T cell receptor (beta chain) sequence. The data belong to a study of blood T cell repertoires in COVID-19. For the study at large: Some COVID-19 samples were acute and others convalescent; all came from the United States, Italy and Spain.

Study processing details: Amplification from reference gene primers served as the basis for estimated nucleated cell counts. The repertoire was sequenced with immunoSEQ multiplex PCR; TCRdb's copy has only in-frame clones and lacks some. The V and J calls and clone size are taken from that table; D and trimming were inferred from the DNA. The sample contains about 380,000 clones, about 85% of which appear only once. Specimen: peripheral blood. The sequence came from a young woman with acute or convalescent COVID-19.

The CDR3 DNA is TGTGCCACCAGTGAGGGAAGCGGGGGCCTTCTAGAGACCCAGTACTTC. It translates to CATSEGSGGLLETQYF. The chain has TRBV24-1 and TRBJ2-5; 8 bases are shared with TRBD2. Trimming at V came to 4 bases and at J to 4 bases, leaving 10 bases not matched to a gene. The CDR3 has 16 residues. CDR1 and CDR2 (germline): KGHDR, SFDVKD.